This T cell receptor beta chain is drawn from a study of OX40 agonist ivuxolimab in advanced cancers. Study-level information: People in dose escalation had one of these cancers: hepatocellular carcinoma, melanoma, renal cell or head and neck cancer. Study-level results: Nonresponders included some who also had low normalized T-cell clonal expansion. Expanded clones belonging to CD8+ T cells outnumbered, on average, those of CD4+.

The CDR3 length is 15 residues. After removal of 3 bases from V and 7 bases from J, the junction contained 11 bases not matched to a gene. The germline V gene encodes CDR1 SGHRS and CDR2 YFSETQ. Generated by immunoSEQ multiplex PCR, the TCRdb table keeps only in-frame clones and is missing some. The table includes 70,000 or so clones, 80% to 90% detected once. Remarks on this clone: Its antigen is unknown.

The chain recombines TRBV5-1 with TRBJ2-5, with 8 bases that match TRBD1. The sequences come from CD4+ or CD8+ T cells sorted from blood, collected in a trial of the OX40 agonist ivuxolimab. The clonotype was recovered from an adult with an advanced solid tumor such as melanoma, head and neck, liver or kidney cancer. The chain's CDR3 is CASSSTTGAVATQYF. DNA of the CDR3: TGCGCCAGCAGCTCAACGACAGGGGCGGTGGCGACCCAGTACTTC. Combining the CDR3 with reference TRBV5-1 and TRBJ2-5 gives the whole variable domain KAGVTQTPRYLIKTRGQQVTLSCSPISGHRSVSWYQQTPGQGLQFLFEYFSETQRNKGNFPGRFSGRQFSNSRSEMNVSTLELGDSALYLCASSSTTGAVATQYFGPGTRLLVL.